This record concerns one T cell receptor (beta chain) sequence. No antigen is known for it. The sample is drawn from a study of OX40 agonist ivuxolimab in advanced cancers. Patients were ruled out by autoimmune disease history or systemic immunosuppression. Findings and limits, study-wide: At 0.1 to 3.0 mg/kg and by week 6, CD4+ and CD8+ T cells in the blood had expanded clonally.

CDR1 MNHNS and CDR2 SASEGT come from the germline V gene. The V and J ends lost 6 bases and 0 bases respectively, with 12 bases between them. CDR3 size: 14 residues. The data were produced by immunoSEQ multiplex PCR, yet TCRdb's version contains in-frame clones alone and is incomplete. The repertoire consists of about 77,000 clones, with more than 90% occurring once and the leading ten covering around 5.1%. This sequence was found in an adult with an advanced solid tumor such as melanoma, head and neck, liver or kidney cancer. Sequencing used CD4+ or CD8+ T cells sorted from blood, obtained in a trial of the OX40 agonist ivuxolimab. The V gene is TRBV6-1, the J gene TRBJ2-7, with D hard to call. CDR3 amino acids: CASRIGLSSYEQYF. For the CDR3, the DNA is TGTGCCAGCAGAATCGGGCTTAGCTCCTACGAGCAGTACTTC.